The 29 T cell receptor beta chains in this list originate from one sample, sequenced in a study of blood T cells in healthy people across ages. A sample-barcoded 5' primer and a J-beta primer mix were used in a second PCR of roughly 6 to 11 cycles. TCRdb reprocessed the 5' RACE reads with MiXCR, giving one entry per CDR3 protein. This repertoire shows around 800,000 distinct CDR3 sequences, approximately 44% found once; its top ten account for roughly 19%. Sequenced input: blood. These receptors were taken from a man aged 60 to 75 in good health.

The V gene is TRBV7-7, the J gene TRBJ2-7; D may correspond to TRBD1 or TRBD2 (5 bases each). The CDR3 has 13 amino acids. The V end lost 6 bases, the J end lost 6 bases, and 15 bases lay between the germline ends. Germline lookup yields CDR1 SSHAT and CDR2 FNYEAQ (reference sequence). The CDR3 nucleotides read TGTGCCAGCAGTCGTACTAGGGGCGGCGAGCAGTACTTC. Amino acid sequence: CASSRTRGGEQYF.

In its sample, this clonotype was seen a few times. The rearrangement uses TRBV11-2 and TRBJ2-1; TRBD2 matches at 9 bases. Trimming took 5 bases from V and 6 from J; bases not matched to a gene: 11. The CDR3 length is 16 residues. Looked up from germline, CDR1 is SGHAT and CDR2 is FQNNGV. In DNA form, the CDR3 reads TGTGCCAGCAGCGACGTCGGTCTAGCGGGGTGCAATGAGCAGTTCTTC. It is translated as CASSDVGLAGCNEQFF.

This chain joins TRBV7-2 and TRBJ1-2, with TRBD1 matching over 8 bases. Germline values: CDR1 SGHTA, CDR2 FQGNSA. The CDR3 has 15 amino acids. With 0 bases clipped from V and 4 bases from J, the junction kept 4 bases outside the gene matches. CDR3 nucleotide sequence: TGTGCCAGCAGCTTAGCCCAGGGGGCCATCTATGGCTACACCTTC. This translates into CASSLAQGAIYGYTF.

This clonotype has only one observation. The CDR3 spells CSARVVGQPNQPQHF. The DNA for the CDR3 is TGCAGTGCTAGAGTCGTCGGACAGCCGAATCAGCCCCAGCATTTT. The chain is built from TRBV20-1 and TRBJ1-5; D is possibly TRBD1 (6 bases). Trimming cost V 1 base and J 4 bases, with 14 bases left between them. Germline V gene sequence: CDR1 DFQATT, CDR2 SNEGSKA (reference sequence). The CDR3 spans 15 residues.

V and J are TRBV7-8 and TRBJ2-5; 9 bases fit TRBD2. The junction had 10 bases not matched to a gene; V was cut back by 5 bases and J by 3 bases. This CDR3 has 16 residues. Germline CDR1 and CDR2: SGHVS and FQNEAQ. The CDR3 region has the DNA TGTGCCAGCAGCCGAAGGGGTAGCGGGGGTAAAGAGACCCAGTACTTC. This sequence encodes CASSRRGSGGKETQYF.

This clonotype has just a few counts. The CDR3: CSAHQPETQYF. CDR3 coding DNA: TGCAGTGCGCACCAACCAGAGACCCAGTACTTC. The chain has TRBV20-1 and TRBJ2-5, with D uncertain. Germline lookup yields CDR1 DFQATT and CDR2 SNEGSKA (reference sequence). The CDR3 totals 11 residues. The ends were cut back, 6 bases at V and 4 bases at J, with 9 bases in the middle.

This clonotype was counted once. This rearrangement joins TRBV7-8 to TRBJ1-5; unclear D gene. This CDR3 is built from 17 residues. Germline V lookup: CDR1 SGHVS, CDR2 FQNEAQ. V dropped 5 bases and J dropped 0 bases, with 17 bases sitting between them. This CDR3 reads CASSHAGRGDSNQPQHF. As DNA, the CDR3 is TGTGCCAGCAGCCACGCCGGACGGGGAGATAGCAATCAGCCCCAGCATTTT.

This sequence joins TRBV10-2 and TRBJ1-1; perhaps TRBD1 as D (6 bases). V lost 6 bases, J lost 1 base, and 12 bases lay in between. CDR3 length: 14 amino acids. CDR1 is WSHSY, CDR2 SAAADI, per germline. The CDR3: CASRTLQGNTEAFF. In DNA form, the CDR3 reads TGCGCCAGCAGGACCCTACAGGGGAACACTGAAGCTTTCTTT.

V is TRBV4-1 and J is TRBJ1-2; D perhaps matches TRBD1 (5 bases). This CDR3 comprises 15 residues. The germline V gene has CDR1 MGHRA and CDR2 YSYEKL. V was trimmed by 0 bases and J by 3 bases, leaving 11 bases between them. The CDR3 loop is CASSQDGQGYYGYTF. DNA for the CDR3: TGCGCCAGCAGCCAAGATGGGCAGGGCTACTATGGCTACACCTTC.

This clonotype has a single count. CDR3 coding DNA: TGCAGTGCTAGAGAAGGAGGGGGCGAAGGTACGCAGTATTTT. Residues: CSAREGGGEGTQYF. V gene TRBV20-1 combines with J gene TRBJ2-3; a weak D match, TRBD1 (7 bases). Germline V gives CDR1 DFQATT, CDR2 SNEGSKA (reference sequence). The CDR3 extends over 14 amino acids. The V and J ends lost 0 bases and 8 bases respectively, with 15 bases between them.

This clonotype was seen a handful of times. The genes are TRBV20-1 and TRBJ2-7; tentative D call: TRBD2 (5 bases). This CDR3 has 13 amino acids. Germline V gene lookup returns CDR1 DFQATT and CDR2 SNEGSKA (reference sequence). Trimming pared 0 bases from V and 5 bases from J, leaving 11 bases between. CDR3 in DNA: TGCAGTGCTAGAGATCCCCGGGATGACGAGCAGTACTTC. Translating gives CSARDPRDDEQYF.

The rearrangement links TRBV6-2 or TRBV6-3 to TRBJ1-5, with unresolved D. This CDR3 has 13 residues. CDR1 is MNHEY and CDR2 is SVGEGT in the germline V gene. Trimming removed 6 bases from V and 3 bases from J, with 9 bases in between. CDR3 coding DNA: TGTGCCAGCAGCACTCCCCCCAATCAGCCCCAGCATTTT. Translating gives CASSTPPNQPQHF.

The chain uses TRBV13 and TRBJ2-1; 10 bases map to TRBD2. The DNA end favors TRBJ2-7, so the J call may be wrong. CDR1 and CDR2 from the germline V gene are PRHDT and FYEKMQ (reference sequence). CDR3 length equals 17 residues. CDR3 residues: CASSFGSGGSSYNEQYF. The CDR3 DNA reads TGTGCCAGCAGCTTCGGTAGCGGGGGGAGCTCCTACAATGAGCAGTACTTC.

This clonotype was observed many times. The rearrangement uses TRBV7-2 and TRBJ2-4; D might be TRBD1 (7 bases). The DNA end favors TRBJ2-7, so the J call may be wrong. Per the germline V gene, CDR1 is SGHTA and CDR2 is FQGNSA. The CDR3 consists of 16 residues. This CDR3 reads CASSGLRQGGQAEQYF. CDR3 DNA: TGTGCCAGCAGCGGATTAAGACAGGGAGGTCAGGCCGAGCAGTACTTC.

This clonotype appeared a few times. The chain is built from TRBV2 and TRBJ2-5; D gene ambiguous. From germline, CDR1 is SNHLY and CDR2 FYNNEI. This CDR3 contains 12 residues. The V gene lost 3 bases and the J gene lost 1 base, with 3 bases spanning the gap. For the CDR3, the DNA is TGTGCCAGCAGTGATATCCAAGAGACCCAGTACTTC. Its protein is CASSDIQETQYF.

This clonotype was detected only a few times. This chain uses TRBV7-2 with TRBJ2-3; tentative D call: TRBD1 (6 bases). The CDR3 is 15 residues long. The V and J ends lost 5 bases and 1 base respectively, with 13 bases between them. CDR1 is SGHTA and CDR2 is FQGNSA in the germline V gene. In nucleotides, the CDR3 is TGTGCCAGCAGCCCCCCCAGACAGGGCACAGATACGCAGTATTTT. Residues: CASSPPRQGTDTQYF.

The DNA of the CDR3 is TGCAGCGTTGCAGAGGCGGGCCACACAGATACGCAGTATTTT. Residues: CSVAEAGHTDTQYF. V is TRBV29-1 and J is TRBJ2-3; the D gene is possibly TRBD2 (5 bases). CDR3 length: 14 residues. Per the germline V gene, CDR1 is SQVTM and CDR2 is ANQGSEA. Trimming cost V 4 bases and J 2 bases, with 13 bases left between them.

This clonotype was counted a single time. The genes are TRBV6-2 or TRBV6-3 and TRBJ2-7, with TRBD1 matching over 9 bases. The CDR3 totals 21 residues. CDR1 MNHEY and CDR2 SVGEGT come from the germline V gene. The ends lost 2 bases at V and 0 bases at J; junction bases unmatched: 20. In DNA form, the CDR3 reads TGTGCCAGCAGTTACGCCAGCCCTGACAGGGGGAGACTCGAAAGCTCCTACGAGCAGTACTTC. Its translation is CASSYASPDRGRLESSYEQYF.

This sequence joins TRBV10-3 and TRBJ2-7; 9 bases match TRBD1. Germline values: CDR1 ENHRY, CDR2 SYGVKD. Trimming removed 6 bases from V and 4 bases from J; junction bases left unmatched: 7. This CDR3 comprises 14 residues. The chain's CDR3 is CAIRPDRGAYEQYF. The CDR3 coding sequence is TGTGCCATCAGGCCGGACAGGGGAGCGTACGAGCAGTACTTC.

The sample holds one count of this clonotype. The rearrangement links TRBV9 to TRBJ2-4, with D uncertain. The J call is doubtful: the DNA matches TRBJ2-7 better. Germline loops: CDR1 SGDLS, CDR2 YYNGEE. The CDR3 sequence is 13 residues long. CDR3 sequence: CASSVEVLDEQYF. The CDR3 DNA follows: TGTGCCAGCAGCGTAGAGGTGTTGGACGAGCAGTACTTC.

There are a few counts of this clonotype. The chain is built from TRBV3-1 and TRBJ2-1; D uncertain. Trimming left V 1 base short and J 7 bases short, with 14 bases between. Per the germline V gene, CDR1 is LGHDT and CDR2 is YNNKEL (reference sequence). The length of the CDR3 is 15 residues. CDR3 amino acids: CASSQGWNVGNEQFF. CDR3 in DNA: TGTGCCAGCAGCCAAGGTTGGAACGTCGGTAATGAGCAGTTCTTC.

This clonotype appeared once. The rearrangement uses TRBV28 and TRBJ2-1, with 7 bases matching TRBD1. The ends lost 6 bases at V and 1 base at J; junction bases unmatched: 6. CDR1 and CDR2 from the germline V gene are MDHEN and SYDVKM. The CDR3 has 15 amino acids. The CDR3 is CASRTRDRSYNEQFF. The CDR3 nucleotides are TGTGCCAGCAGGACCCGGGACAGATCCTACAATGAGCAGTTCTTC.

DNA for the CDR3: TGTGCCAGCAGTGATGGACGGGGAGCTTTCTTT. The encoded protein is CASSDGRGAFF. This sequence joins TRBV6-1 and TRBJ1-1; D is unclear. V was clipped by 3 bases and J by 10 bases, with 9 bases between them. The germline V gene has CDR1 MNHNS and CDR2 SASEGT. CDR3 length: 11 residues.

The CDR3 is CSARDRRGHYGYTF. CDR3 nucleotide sequence: TGCAGTGCTAGAGATAGGAGGGGACACTATGGCTACACCTTC. The chain combines TRBV20-1 with TRBJ1-2; a weak D match, TRBD1 (5 bases). The V gene's germline CDR1 is DFQATT and CDR2 SNEGSKA (reference sequence). There are 14 residues in the CDR3. Trimming took off 0 bases at V and 3 bases at J, with 11 bases between the two ends.

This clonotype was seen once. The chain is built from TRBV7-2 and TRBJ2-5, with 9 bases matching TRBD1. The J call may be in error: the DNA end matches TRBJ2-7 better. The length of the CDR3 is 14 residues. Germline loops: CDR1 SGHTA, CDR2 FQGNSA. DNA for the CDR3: TGTGCCAGCAGGGGGGGGGGACAGGGTCGCGAGCAGTACTTC. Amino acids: CASRGGGQGREQYF.

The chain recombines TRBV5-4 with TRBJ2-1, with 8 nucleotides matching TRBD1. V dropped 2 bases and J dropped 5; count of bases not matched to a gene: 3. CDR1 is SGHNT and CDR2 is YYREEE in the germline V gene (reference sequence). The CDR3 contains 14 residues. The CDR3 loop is CASSFQGADNEQFF. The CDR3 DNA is TGTGCCAGCAGCTTCCAGGGGGCGGACAATGAGCAGTTCTTC.

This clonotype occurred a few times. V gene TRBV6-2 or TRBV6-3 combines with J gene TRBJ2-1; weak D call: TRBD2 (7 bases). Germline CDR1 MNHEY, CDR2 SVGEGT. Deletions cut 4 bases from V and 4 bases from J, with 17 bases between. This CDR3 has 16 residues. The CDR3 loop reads CASSSRKAGAYNEQFF. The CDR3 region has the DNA TGTGCCAGCAGTTCCCGAAAGGCGGGGGCTTACAATGAGCAGTTCTTC.

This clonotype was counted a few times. This CDR3 reads CSARGGLDSPLHF. CDR3 coding DNA: TGCAGTGCTAGAGGAGGGTTGGATTCACCCCTCCACTTT. The rearrangement links TRBV20-1 to TRBJ1-6, with unresolved D. CDR3 size: 13 residues. Deletions cut 1 base from V and 8 bases from J, with 9 bases between. Germline CDR1 is DFQATT and CDR2 is SNEGSKA (reference sequence).

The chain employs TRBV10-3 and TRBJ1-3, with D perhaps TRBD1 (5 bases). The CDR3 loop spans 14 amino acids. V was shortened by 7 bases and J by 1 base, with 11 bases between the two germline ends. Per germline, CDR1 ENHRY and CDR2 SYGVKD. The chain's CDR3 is CAIKQDGSGNTIYF. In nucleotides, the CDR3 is TGTGCCATCAAACAGGACGGTTCTGGAAACACCATATATTTT.